Presented here are 13 T cell receptor beta chains from one specimen sequenced in a study of cytomegalovirus exposure and HLA in healthy donors. This PCR relied on a set of 60 Vbeta primers and 13 Jbeta primers. Profiled with immunoSEQ multiplex PCR; TCRdb holds only in-frame clones, not every one. Of around 100,000 clones in the sample, roughly 67% were seen once. Sequenced: PBMCs. The receptors derive from a man in his late teens or twenties in good health and CMV-seropositive.

The chain links TRBV7-9 to TRBJ1-2, with D perhaps TRBD1 (5 bases). Per the germline V gene, CDR1 is SEHNR and CDR2 is FQNEAQ (reference sequence). The CDR3 length is 15 residues. Trimming pared 3 bases from V and 8 bases from J, leaving 19 bases between. CDR3 amino acids: CASSLRRGESRGYTF. CDR3 bases: TGTGCCAGCAGCTTGCGACGGGGGGAATCCCGCGGCTACACCTTC. Variable domain in full (rest from reference TRBV7-9 and TRBJ1-2): DTGVSQNPRHKITKRGQNVTFRCDPISEHNRLYWYRQTLGQGPEFLTYFQNEAQLEKSRLLSDRFSAERPKGSFSTLEIQRTEQGDSAMYLCASSLRRGESRGYTFGSGTRLTVV.

This rearrangement joins TRBV11-3 to TRBJ1-4; tentative D call: TRBD1 (5 bases). Germline CDR1 SGHNT, CDR2 YENEEA. Trimming pared 0 bases from V and 3 bases from J, leaving 8 bases between. This CDR3 spans 15 amino acids. DNA of the CDR3: TGTGCCAGCAGCTTAGATCCAGGGCCTAATGAAAAACTGTTTTTT. Translation: CASSLDPGPNEKLFF.

This clone appeared a single time. The CDR3 loop is CASSLEQGYEQYF. The CDR3 DNA is TGTGCCAGCAGCTTAGAACAGGGTTACGAGCAGTACTTC. J is TRBJ2-7 and V is TRBV7-6; perhaps TRBD1 as D (6 bases). Germline CDR1 reads SGHVS; CDR2 reads FNYEAQ. V gave up 1 base and J gave up 4 bases, with 8 bases separating them. The length of the CDR3 is 13 residues.

The V and J genes are TRBV28 and TRBJ2-7, with 9 bases that match TRBD2. In germline, CDR1 is MDHEN, CDR2 SYDVKM. This CDR3 region has 14 residues. V lost 7 bases and J lost 2; bases outside the gene matches: 6. CDR3 sequence: CASINLAGPYEQYF. The CDR3, as DNA: TGTGCCAGCATCAATCTAGCGGGGCCCTACGAGCAGTACTTC. Filled out from reference TRBV28 and TRBJ2-7, the complete variable domain reads DVKVTQSSRYLVKRTGEKVFLECVQDMDHENMFWYRQDPGLGLRLIYFSYDVKMKEKGDIPEGYSVSREKKERFSLILESASTNQTSMYLCASINLAGPYEQYFGPGTRLTVT.

The CDR3 sequence is CASSFQGETQYF. CDR3 nucleotide sequence: TGCGCCAGCAGCTTTCAGGGAGAGACCCAGTACTTC. This chain uses TRBV5-1 with TRBJ2-5; possibly TRBD1 for D (5 bases). Trimming stripped 2 bases from V and 4 bases from J, with 6 bases between. Germline values: CDR1 SGHRS, CDR2 YFSETQ. The CDR3 covers 12 residues.

The chain joins TRBV28 to TRBJ1-6, with D maybe TRBD1 (6 bases). Germline lookup yields CDR1 MDHEN and CDR2 SYDVKM. This CDR3 contains 15 residues. V lost 2 bases and J 7 bases, leaving 12 bases between the germline ends. This CDR3 reads CASSLNRVPNSPLHF. As DNA, the CDR3 is TGTGCCAGCAGTTTAAACAGGGTCCCAAATTCACCCCTCCACTTT.

The J gene is TRBJ1-6, the V gene TRBV7-8, with 9 bases identical to TRBD1. The V and J ends lost 1 base and 9 bases, in that order; junction bases with no gene match: 4. Germline assignment: CDR1 SGHVS and CDR2 FQNEAQ. This CDR3 contains 15 residues. The CDR3 reads CASSLGTGGSSPLHF. CDR3 DNA: TGTGCCAGCAGCTTAGGTACAGGGGGCAGTTCACCCCTCCACTTT.

The chain employs TRBV6-6 and TRBJ1-6; possibly TRBD1 for D (6 bases). Trimming left V 1 base short and J 10 bases short, with 11 bases between. In germline, CDR1 is MNHNY, CDR2 SVGAGI (reference sequence). The CDR3 has 14 residues. CDR3 region: CASSYLGAGSPLHF. DNA for the CDR3: TGTGCCAGCAGTTACTTGGGGGCAGGCTCACCCCTCCACTTT.

The V and J genes are TRBV6-5 and TRBJ2-2; 8 nucleotides match TRBD2. CDR3 length: 14 residues. V trimming: 8 bases; J trimming: 4 bases; junction bases outside the gene matches: 6. Germline lookup yields CDR1 MNHEY and CDR2 SVGAGI. The DNA of the CDR3 is TGTGCCAGCCGGTCGGGGGGGATCACCGGGGAGCTGTTTTTT. Its protein product is CASRSGGITGELFF.

The rearrangement joins TRBV9 to TRBJ2-1; possibly TRBD1 for D (6 bases). The CDR3 has 15 amino acids. Looked up from germline, CDR1 is SGDLS and CDR2 is YYNGEE. V was trimmed by 3 bases and J by 3 bases, leaving 13 bases between them. The CDR3 region has the DNA TGTGCCAGCAGCGCAAACCAGGGGTTCTACAATGAGCAGTTCTTC. Translated, it gives CASSANQGFYNEQFF.

CDR3 protein: CASPCRYGYTF. The CDR3 coding sequence is TGTGCCAGTCCTTGCCGGTATGGCTACACCTTC. The chain combines TRBV28 with TRBJ1-2, with no clear D. V lost 9 bases and J 5 bases, leaving 10 bases between the germline ends. There are 11 residues in the CDR3. The germline V gene has CDR1 MDHEN and CDR2 SYDVKM.

This chain joins TRBV28 and TRBJ2-3; no clear D. Trimming removed 6 bases from V and 3 bases from J, with 16 bases in between. CDR3 length equals 15 residues. Germline V gives CDR1 MDHEN, CDR2 SYDVKM. CDR3 amino acids: CASRLLGAETDTQYF. DNA of the CDR3: TGTGCCAGCAGACTTCTAGGCGCAGAGACAGATACGCAGTATTTT.

This clone was seen a few times. V gene TRBV6-6 combines with J gene TRBJ2-7; a weak D match, TRBD1 (7 bases). Germline CDR1 is MNHNY and CDR2 is SVGAGI (reference sequence). The CDR3 covers 14 residues. Trimming took off 6 bases at V and 2 bases at J, with 14 bases between the two ends. The CDR3 here is CASRQEGAAYEQYF. The CDR3, as DNA: TGTGCCAGCAGGCAGGAGGGGGCGGCCTACGAGCAGTACTTC.